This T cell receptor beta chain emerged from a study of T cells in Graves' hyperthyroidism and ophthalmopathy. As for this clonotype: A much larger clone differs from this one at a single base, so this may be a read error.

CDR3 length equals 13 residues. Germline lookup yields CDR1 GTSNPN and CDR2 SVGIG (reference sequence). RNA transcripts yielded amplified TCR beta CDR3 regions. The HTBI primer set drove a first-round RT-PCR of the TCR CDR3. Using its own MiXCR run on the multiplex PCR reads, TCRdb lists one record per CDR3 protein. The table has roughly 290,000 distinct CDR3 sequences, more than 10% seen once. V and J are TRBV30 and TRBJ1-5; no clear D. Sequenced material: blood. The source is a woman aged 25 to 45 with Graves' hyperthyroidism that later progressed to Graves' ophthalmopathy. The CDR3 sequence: CAWSPGSNQPRHF. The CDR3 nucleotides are TGTGCCTGGAGTCCGGGGAGCAATCAGCCCCGGCATTTT.